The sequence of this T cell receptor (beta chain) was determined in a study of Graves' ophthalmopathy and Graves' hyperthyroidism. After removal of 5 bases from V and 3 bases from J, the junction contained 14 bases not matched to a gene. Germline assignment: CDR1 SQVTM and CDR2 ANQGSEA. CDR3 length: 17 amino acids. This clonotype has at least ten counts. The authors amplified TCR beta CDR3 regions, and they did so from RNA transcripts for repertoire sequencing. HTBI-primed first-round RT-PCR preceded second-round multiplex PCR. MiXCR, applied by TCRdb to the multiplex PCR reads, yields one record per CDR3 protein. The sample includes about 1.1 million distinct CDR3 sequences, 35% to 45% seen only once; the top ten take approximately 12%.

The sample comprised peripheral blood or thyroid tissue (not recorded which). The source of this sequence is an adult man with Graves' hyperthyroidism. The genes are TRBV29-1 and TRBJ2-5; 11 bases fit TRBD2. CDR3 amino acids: CSVTLWTSGRMKETQYF. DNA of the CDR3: TGCAGCGTTACCCTTTGGACTAGCGGGCGAATGAAAGAGACCCAGTACTTC. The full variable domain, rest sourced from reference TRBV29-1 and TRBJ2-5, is SAVISQKPSRDICQRGTSLTIQCQVDSQVTMMFWYRQQPGQSLTLIATANQGSEATYESGFVIDKFPISRPNLTFSTLTVSNMSPEDSSIYLCSVTLWTSGRMKETQYFGPGTRLLVL.